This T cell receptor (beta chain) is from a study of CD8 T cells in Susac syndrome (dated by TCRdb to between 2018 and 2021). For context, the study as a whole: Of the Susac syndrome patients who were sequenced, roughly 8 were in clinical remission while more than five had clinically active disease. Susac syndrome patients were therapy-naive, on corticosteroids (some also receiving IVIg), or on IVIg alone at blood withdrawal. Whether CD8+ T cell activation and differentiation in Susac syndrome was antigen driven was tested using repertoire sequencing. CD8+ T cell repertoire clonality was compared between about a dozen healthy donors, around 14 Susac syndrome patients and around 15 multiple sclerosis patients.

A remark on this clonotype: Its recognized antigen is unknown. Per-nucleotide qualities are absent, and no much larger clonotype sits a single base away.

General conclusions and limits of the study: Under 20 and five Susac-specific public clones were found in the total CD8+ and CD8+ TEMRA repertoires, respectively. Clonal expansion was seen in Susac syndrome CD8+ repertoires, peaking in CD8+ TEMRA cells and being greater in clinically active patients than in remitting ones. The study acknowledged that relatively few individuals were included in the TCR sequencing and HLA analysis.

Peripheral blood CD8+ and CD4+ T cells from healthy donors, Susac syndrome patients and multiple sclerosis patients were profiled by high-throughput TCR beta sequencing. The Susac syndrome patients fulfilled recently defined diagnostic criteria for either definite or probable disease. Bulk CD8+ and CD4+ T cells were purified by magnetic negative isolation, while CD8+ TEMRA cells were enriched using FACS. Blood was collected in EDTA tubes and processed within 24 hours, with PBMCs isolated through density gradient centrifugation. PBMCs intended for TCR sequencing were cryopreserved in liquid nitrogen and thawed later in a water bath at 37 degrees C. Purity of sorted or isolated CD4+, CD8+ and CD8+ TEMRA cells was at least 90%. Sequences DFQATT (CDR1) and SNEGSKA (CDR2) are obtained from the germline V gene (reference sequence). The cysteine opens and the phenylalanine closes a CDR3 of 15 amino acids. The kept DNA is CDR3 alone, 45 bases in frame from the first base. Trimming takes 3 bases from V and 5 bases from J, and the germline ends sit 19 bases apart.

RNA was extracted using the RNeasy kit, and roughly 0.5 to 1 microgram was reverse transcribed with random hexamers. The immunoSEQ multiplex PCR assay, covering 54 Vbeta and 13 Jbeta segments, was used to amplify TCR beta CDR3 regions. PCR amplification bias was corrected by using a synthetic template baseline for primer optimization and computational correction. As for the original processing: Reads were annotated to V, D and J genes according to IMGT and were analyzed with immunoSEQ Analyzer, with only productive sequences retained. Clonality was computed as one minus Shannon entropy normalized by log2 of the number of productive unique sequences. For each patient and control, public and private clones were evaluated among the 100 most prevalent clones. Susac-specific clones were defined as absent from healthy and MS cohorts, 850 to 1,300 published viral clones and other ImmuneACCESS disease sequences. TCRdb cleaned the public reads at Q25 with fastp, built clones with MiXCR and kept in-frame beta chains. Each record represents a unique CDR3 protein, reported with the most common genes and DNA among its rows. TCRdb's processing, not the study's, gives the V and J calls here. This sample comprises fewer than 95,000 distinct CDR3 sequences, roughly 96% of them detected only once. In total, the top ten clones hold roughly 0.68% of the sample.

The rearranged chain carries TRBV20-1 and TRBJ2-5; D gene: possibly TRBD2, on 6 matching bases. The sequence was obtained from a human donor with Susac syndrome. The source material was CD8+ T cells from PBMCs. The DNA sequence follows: TGCAGTGCTAGTTTGGATAGCGGTACCCGGGAGACCCAGTACTTC. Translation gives CSASLDSGTRETQYF.